The 31 T cell receptor beta chains below come from one sample, sequenced in a study of CD4+ T cells in melanoma. Sequencing used immunoSEQ multiplex PCR; TCRdb keeps in-frame clones, though not all of them. The sample has 110,000 to 150,000 clones; around 90% are singletons. Receptors originate from a human donor with melanoma.

The rearrangement uses TRBV11-1 and TRBJ1-2; unclear D gene. Germline lookup yields CDR1 SGHAT and CDR2 FQDESV (reference sequence). Trimming left V 5 bases short and J 8 bases short, with 15 bases between. The CDR3 runs 13 residues. The CDR3 sequence is CASSKGPQRGYTF. Written as DNA, the CDR3 is TGTGCCAGCAGCAAAGGCCCTCAGCGGGGCTACACCTTC. Looking up the rest from reference TRBV11-1 and TRBJ1-2 gives the full variable domain: EAEVAQSPRYKITEKSQAVAFWCDPISGHATLYWYRQILGQGPELLVQFQDESVVDDSQLPKDRFSAERLKGVDSTLKIQPAELGDSAMYLCASSKGPQRGYTFGSGTRLTVV.

J is TRBJ1-5 and V is TRBV5-4; D may be TRBD1 (5 bases). The germline CDR1 and CDR2 sequences are SGHNT and YYREEE (reference sequence). This CDR3 has 16 amino acids. Trimming left V 4 bases short and J 3 bases short, with 17 bases between. CDR3 in DNA: TGTGCCAGCAGCCCGGTGCCGGGACTCAACAATCAGCCCCAGCATTTT. Its translation: CASSPVPGLNNQPQHF.

The count of this clone is one. The rearrangement joins TRBV11-2 to TRBJ2-7; unclear D gene. Germline CDR1 reads SGHAT; CDR2 reads FQNNGV. CDR3 size: 16 residues. Deletions cut 2 bases from V and 7 bases from J, with 21 bases between. CDR3 DNA sequence: TGTGCCAGCAGCTTATACGCGGCTGACTCGTTTAGGGAGCAGTACTTC. Translated, it gives CASSLYAADSFREQYF.

The chain couples TRBV5-1 to TRBJ1-2, with 10 bases identical to TRBD1. In germline, CDR1 is SGHRS, CDR2 YFSETQ. CDR3 size: 14 residues. V was pared by 7 bases and J by 7 bases, with 10 bases of the junction left unmatched. This CDR3 reads CASGTGTGEPGYTF. The CDR3 region has the DNA TGCGCCAGCGGCACCGGGACAGGGGAGCCTGGCTACACCTTC.

The V and J genes are TRBV5-4 and TRBJ2-3; 14 bases match TRBD2. The germline V gene encodes CDR1 SGHNT and CDR2 YYREEE (reference sequence). J was trimmed by 9 bases and V by 4 bases; bases with no gene match: 7. The CDR3 totals 15 residues. CDR3 nucleotide sequence: TGTGCCAGCAGCCCGACTAGCGGGGGGGCCGGAACGCAGTATTTT. Translated, it gives CASSPTSGGAGTQYF.

The chain uses TRBV19 and TRBJ1-2; 8 positions match TRBD1. The J segment lost 4 bases and the V segment lost 10 bases, leaving 8 bases of the junction unmatched. Germline lookup yields CDR1 LNHDA and CDR2 SQIVND (reference sequence). There are 13 residues in the CDR3. The CDR3 DNA reads TGTGCCACCCGAGCAGGGGGCGGCTATGGCTACACCTTC. Protein sequence: CATRAGGGYGYTF.

J is TRBJ2-2 and V is TRBV11-2; 9 bases are a match to TRBD2. Germline V lookup: CDR1 SGHAT, CDR2 FQNNGV. V lost 5 bases and J lost 4; bases outside the gene matches: 5. The CDR3 is 15 residues long. DNA of the CDR3: TGTGCCAGCAGCCCACAGACTAGCGGCACCGGGGAGCTGTTTTTT. This codes for CASSPQTSGTGELFF.

The gene calls are TRBV5-1 and TRBJ1-1; TRBD1 aligns across 8 bases. CDR1 and CDR2 from the germline V gene are SGHRS and YFSETQ. Losses at the gene ends were 4 bases for V and 0 bases for J; bases not matched to a gene: 5. The CDR3 consists of 15 residues. The CDR3 sequence: CASSRGTGLNTEAFF. CDR3 in DNA: TGCGCCAGCAGCAGGGGGACAGGATTGAACACTGAAGCTTTCTTT.

This rearrangement joins TRBV20-1 to TRBJ2-5, with 8 bases that match TRBD2. Germline lookup yields CDR1 DFQATT and CDR2 SNEGSKA (reference sequence). The CDR3 covers 9 residues. CDR3 nucleotide sequence: TGCACAGCGGGGGCGAGCCAGTACTTC. Protein product: CTAGASQYF.

In DNA, the CDR3 is TGTGCCAGCAGTACTGGGTGGGACCCTAGAGAGACCCAGTACTTC. It specifies CASSTGWDPRETQYF. This chain joins TRBV2 and TRBJ2-5, with D perhaps being TRBD1 or TRBD2 (5 bases each). The CDR3 length is 15 residues. The germline V and J ends were trimmed by 5 bases and 4 bases, with 17 bases remaining between them. Germline values: CDR1 SNHLY, CDR2 FYNNEI.

The V call is TRBV27, the J call TRBJ2-1; 7 nucleotides align to TRBD1. V lost 7 bases and J lost 5; bases outside the gene matches: 17. The CDR3 is 17 residues long. The germline gives CDR1 MNHEY, CDR2 SMNVEV (reference sequence). The CDR3 here is CASTHYSGDRANNEQFF. CDR3 DNA: TGTGCCAGCACGCATTACTCCGGAGACAGGGCCAACAATGAGCAGTTCTTC.

The chain combines TRBV18 with TRBJ1-5; 8 nucleotides line up with TRBD1. Germline V gene data show CDR1 as KGHSH and CDR2 as LQKENI. V shed 4 bases and J 0 bases; nucleotides not matched to a gene: 5. This CDR3 comprises 16 residues. CDR3: CASSQGQENSNQPQHF. CDR3 bases: TGTGCCAGCTCACAGGGACAGGAAAATAGCAATCAGCCCCAGCATTTT.

The rearrangement links TRBV2 to TRBJ1-2, with 8 bases aligning to TRBD1. CDR1 is SNHLY and CDR2 is FYNNEI in the germline V gene. With 6 bases clipped from V and 8 bases from J, the junction kept 8 bases outside the gene matches. This CDR3 contains 13 residues. The CDR3 region is CASSRGQATGYTF. The CDR3 region has the DNA TGTGCCAGCAGCCGGGGACAGGCGACCGGCTACACCTTC.

J is TRBJ1-6 and V is TRBV30; tentative D call: TRBD1 (5 bases). The CDR3 has 16 residues. V shed 1 base and J shed 7 bases, with 17 bases lying between them. The germline V gene encodes CDR1 GTSNPN and CDR2 SVGIG (reference sequence). CDR3 sequence (DNA): TGTGCCTGGAGTGATGAAAGGGGCGGGGGAAATTCACCCCTCCACTTT. Translated, it gives CAWSDERGGGNSPLHF.

The chain is built from TRBV6-1 and TRBJ2-1, with D possibly being TRBD2 (6 bases). The V gene's germline CDR1 is MNHNS and CDR2 SASEGT. The CDR3 is 15 residues long. V dropped 6 bases and J dropped 0 bases, with 12 bases sitting between them. In DNA form, the CDR3 reads TGTGCCAGCAGCAGGACTACCGTCTCCTACAATGAGCAGTTCTTC. The encoded protein is CASSRTTVSYNEQFF.

V and J are TRBV2 and TRBJ2-3; 11 positions match TRBD2. CDR1 is SNHLY, CDR2 FYNNEI, per germline. V dropped 6 bases and J dropped 0; count of bases not matched to a gene: 5. CDR3 length: 16 residues. CDR3 nucleotides: TGTGCCAGCAGAGAGGGACTAGCGGATAGCACAGATACGCAGTATTTT. This gives the protein CASREGLADSTDTQYF. Full variable domain (outside the CDR3, taken from reference TRBV2 and TRBJ2-3): EPEVTQTPSHQVTQMGQEVILRCVPISNHLYFYWYRQILGQKVEFLVSFYNNEISEKSEIFDDQFSVERPDGSNFTLKIRSTKLEDSAMYFCASREGLADSTDTQYFGPGTRLTVL.

The chain couples TRBV2 to TRBJ2-5; D could derive from TRBD1 or TRBD2 (5 bases each). Trimming removed 5 bases from V and 4 bases from J, with 14 bases in between. The CDR3 extends over 14 amino acids. Germline assignment: CDR1 SNHLY and CDR2 FYNNEI. Written as DNA, the CDR3 is TGTGCCAGCAGTCCCGGGACCTCTACAGAGACCCAGTACTTC. Its translation is CASSPGTSTETQYF.

The V call is TRBV7-9, the J call TRBJ1-1; TRBD1 matches at 8 bases. The ends lost 2 bases at V and 0 bases at J; junction bases unmatched: 8. Germline lookup yields CDR1 SEHNR and CDR2 FQNEAQ (reference sequence). The CDR3 length is 17 residues. CDR3 sequence (DNA): TGTGCCAGCAGCTTAATAGGACAGGGAAGAATGAACACTGAAGCTTTCTTT. Its protein is CASSLIGQGRMNTEAFF.

The chain carries TRBV30 and TRBJ2-2, with 10 bases identical to TRBD2. In germline, CDR1 is GTSNPN, CDR2 SVGIG (reference sequence). After removal of 2 bases from V and 2 bases from J, the junction contained 20 bases not matched to a gene. The CDR3 runs to 21 residues. The DNA of the CDR3 is TGTGCCTGGAGTCACAGATGGGGCCTACGAGCGGGGGGGCCTAACACCGGGGAGCTGTTTTTT. Translating it yields CAWSHRWGLRAGGPNTGELFF.

The chain combines TRBV19 with TRBJ1-1; weak D call: TRBD1 (6 bases). Germline lookup yields CDR1 LNHDA and CDR2 SQIVND (reference sequence). CDR3 size: 13 residues. V lost 4 bases and J 5 bases, leaving 11 bases between the germline ends. CDR3 in DNA: TGTGCCAGTAGTACAGGGGATCGGACTGAAGCTTTCTTT. This encodes CASSTGDRTEAFF.

The chain uses TRBV11-2 and TRBJ1-6; D gene uncertain. Deletions cut 1 base from V and 9 bases from J, with 13 bases between. CDR1 and CDR2 (germline): SGHAT, FQNNGV. The CDR3 is 15 amino acids. In DNA form, the CDR3 reads TGTGCCAGCAGCTTAGCCTGGCAGGCTAGTTCACCCCTCCACTTT. Translating it yields CASSLAWQASSPLHF.

This chain links TRBV6-6 with TRBJ2-3; 7 bases are shared with TRBD2. Germline assignment: CDR1 MNHNY and CDR2 SVGAGI (reference sequence). Trimming removed 7 bases from V and 1 base from J; junction bases left unmatched: 5. The CDR3 runs to 14 residues. The CDR3 reads CASTTRGGTDTQYF. CDR3 DNA sequence: TGTGCCAGCACGACCCGGGGGGGCACAGATACGCAGTATTTT.

The V gene is TRBV7-3, the J gene TRBJ1-5, with unresolved D. From germline, CDR1 is SGHTA and CDR2 FQGTGA. With 4 bases removed from V and 9 bases from J, the gap between germline ends came to 13 bases. The CDR3 sequence is 13 residues long. The CDR3 coding sequence is TGTGCCAGCAGCTCGGAAGCCTCGATGCCCCAGCATTTT. This translates into CASSSEASMPQHF.

The CDR3 nucleotides are TGTGCCAGCAGCTTACTCGGACCCTCCACTAGCGGGGGATACAATGAGCAGTTCTTC. This encodes CASSLLGPSTSGGYNEQFF. The chain joins TRBV7-3 to TRBJ2-1, with 11 bases fitting TRBD2. Germline CDR1 and CDR2: SGHTA and FQGTGA. Trimming cost V 2 bases and J 4 bases; bases outside gene matches: 13. The CDR3 runs 19 residues.

V gene TRBV7-2 combines with J gene TRBJ1-6; D remains ambiguous. The V gene lost 5 bases and the J gene lost 14 bases, with 13 bases spanning the gap. CDR1 SGHTA and CDR2 FQGNSA come from the germline V gene. This CDR3 is built from 12 residues. DNA of the CDR3: TGTGCCAGCAGCGGCACATCGGGCACCCTCCACTTT. Its translation: CASSGTSGTLHF.

V is TRBV5-1 and J is TRBJ2-2; D remains ambiguous. Trimming removed 0 bases at V and 5 bases at J, with 11 bases between. Germline values: CDR1 SGHRS, CDR2 YFSETQ. The CDR3 is 15 amino acids. The CDR3 region has the DNA TGCGCCAGCAGCTTGGCCGTAGGCGGAACCGGGGAGCTGTTTTTT. This encodes CASSLAVGGTGELFF. Supplemented by reference TRBV5-1 and TRBJ2-2, the full variable domain reads KAGVTQTPRYLIKTRGQQVTLSCSPISGHRSVSWYQQTPGQGLQFLFEYFSETQRNKGNFPGRFSGRQFSNSRSEMNVSTLELGDSALYLCASSLAVGGTGELFFGEGSRLTVL.

The V call is TRBV4-1, the J call TRBJ2-3; D perhaps matches TRBD2 (7 bases). The CDR3 runs 17 residues. The V end was cut by 2 bases, the J end by 4 bases, with 19 bases between. Germline-derived CDR1 and CDR2 are MGHRA and YSYEKL. Here the CDR3 DNA reads TGCGCCAGCAGCCAACACGGGGCGGCGGGGGCGGCAGATACGCAGTATTTT. It translates to CASSQHGAAGAADTQYF.

The V call is TRBV5-1, the J call TRBJ2-7; D gene ambiguous. This CDR3 has 15 residues. The V gene's germline CDR1 is SGHRS and CDR2 YFSETQ. Trimming shortened V by 0 bases and J by 2 bases, and 12 bases separated the two germline ends. CDR3 nucleotides: TGCGCCAGCAGCTTGGCCGCGGCAGCAACCTACGAGCAGTACTTC. Protein product: CASSLAAAATYEQYF.

V gene TRBV2 combines with J gene TRBJ2-1; D is unresolved. Trimming stripped 5 bases from V and 6 bases from J, with 17 bases between. CDR3 length: 15 residues. CDR1 and CDR2 from the germline V gene are SNHLY and FYNNEI. The CDR3 DNA reads as TGTGCCAGCAGTCAAATACCGCTCTGGGGCAATGAGCAGTTCTTC. It codes for CASSQIPLWGNEQFF.

The CDR3 sequence is CASSLVKSSGGAYEQYF. The DNA for the CDR3 is TGTGCCAGCAGCTTAGTGAAGTCTAGCGGGGGGGCTTACGAGCAGTACTTC. This chain joins TRBV11-2 and TRBJ2-7; 12 bases line up with TRBD2. V was clipped by 1 base and J by 4 bases; unmatched bases: 8. The CDR3 has 17 amino acids. Germline loops: CDR1 SGHAT, CDR2 FQNNGV.

The chain employs TRBV30 and TRBJ1-5, with D tentatively TRBD1 (5 bases). V shed 0 bases and J shed 7 bases, with 16 bases lying between them. The CDR3 is made up of 15 amino acids. The germline V gene encodes CDR1 GTSNPN and CDR2 SVGIG (reference sequence). CDR3 in amino acids: CAWSVRGDGGQPQHF. Written as DNA, the CDR3 is TGTGCCTGGAGTGTACGGGGCGATGGCGGACAGCCCCAGCATTTT.